These T cell receptor beta chains were read from a single sample in a study of shared clonotypes between healthy human individuals. Produced via immunoSEQ multiplex PCR; TCRdb's table is partial and in-frame only. The sample consists of around 1.9 million clones, about 93% of them appearing once. Input material: naive CD8+ T cells from PBMCs. All receptors come from a man between 18 and 29 years old in good health. Some clones in this sample may be carry-over from other donors' samples. Both conserved end residues are part of each CDR3. Fields, in order: V gene, CDR3 protein.

>TRBV5-1
CASSLDDRAPGELFF
>TRBV7-9
CASSREGQGNSYNEQFF
>TRBV7-9
CASSPQPGLAGGETQYF
>TRBV19
CASSIKQGSQPQHF
>TRBV28
CASSSGAEGYSNQPQHF
>TRBV27
CASSLWDGYNSPLHF
>TRBV6-5
CASSYQGLLYEQYF
>TRBV9
CASSHPTSGTPPTYEQYF
>TRBV4-3
CASSTKKDAQSRANVLTF
>TRBV14
CASSIRDRVGTEAFF
>TRBV18
CASIGQGIGEQYF
>TRBV27
CASSLIPTSGSVYEQYF
>TRBV18
CASSPPLSGELFF
>TRBV29-1
CSAQTRVTEAFF
>TRBV28
CASSSQRRVPGYTF
>TRBV28
CASSFSPGRYGYTF
>TRBV6-5
CASRNRGARGGYTF
>TRBV2
CASSLSRTGGEANYGYTF
>TRBV18
CASSPDRAHTDTQYF
>TRBV7-9
CASSLYRGTIYF
>TRBV12-5
CASGWGDSRSHEQFF
>TRBV28
CASSLVTSAPRDEQFF
>TRBV7-9
CATQNGVSEKLFF
>TRBV6-5
CASSYDRHGNQPQHF
>TRBV7-3
CASSLGPAGGPLYNEQFF
>TRBV27
CASSLSPGTKEETQYF
>TRBV14
CASSQDRTGNYGYTF
>TRBV4-3
CASSQGTRDEQFF
>TRBV27
CATGLAGNQQFF
>TRBV5-8
CASSLAGTSGQETQYF
>TRBV5-6
CASSLAVTGEGDTEAFF
>TRBV28
CASSPGLVQFF
>TRBV5-1
CASSLATSFEQYF
>TRBV5-4
CASSFLPYNEQFF
>TRBV9
CASDPRGYTF
>TRBV6-6
CASSYFKKGNEQYF
>TRBV28
CASTVGTTGANVLTF
>TRBV28
CASSSGRATEAFF
>TRBV11-1
CASSLKTSGKETQYF
>TRBV14
CASSQGRVSGRDTQYF
>TRBV14
CASSPTRGMDQYF
>TRBV7-8
CASSSEYQPQHF